This T cell receptor beta chain was sequenced during a study of technical replicates of blood from several donors. Repertoires were generated with immunoSEQ multiplex PCR, while TCRdb's copy carries only in-frame clones and drops some. The profile shows approximately 74,000 clones, over 70% of them singletons. Trimming took off 5 bases at V and 2 bases at J, with 9 bases between the two ends. CDR1 MNHNY and CDR2 SVGAGI come from the germline V gene (reference sequence). CDR3 length: 13 amino acids. Input material: PBMCs. The origin of this receptor is a human donor in good health. Some clones in this sample may be carry-over from other donors' samples. This chain joins TRBV6-6 and TRBJ2-5; the D gene is possibly TRBD2 (5 bases). As DNA, the CDR3 is TGTGCCAGCAGTCCGGGAAAACAAGAGACCCAGTACTTC. Protein: CASSPGKQETQYF.